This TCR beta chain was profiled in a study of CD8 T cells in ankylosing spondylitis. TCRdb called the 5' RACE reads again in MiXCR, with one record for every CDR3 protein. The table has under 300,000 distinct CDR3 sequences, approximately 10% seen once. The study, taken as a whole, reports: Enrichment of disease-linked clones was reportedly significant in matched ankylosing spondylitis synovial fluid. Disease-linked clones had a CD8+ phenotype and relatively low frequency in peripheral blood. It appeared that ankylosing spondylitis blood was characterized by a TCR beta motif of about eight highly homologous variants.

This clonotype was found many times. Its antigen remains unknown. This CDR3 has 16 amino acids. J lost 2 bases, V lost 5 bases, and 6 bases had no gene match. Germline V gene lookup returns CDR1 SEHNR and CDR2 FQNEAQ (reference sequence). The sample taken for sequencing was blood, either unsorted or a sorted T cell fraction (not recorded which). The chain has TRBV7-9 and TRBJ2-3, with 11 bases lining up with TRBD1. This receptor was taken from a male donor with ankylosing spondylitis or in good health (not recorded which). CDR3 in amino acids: CASSPRDRGNTDTQYF. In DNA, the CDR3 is TGTGCCAGCAGCCCAAGGGACAGGGGGAACACAGATACGCAGTATTTT.